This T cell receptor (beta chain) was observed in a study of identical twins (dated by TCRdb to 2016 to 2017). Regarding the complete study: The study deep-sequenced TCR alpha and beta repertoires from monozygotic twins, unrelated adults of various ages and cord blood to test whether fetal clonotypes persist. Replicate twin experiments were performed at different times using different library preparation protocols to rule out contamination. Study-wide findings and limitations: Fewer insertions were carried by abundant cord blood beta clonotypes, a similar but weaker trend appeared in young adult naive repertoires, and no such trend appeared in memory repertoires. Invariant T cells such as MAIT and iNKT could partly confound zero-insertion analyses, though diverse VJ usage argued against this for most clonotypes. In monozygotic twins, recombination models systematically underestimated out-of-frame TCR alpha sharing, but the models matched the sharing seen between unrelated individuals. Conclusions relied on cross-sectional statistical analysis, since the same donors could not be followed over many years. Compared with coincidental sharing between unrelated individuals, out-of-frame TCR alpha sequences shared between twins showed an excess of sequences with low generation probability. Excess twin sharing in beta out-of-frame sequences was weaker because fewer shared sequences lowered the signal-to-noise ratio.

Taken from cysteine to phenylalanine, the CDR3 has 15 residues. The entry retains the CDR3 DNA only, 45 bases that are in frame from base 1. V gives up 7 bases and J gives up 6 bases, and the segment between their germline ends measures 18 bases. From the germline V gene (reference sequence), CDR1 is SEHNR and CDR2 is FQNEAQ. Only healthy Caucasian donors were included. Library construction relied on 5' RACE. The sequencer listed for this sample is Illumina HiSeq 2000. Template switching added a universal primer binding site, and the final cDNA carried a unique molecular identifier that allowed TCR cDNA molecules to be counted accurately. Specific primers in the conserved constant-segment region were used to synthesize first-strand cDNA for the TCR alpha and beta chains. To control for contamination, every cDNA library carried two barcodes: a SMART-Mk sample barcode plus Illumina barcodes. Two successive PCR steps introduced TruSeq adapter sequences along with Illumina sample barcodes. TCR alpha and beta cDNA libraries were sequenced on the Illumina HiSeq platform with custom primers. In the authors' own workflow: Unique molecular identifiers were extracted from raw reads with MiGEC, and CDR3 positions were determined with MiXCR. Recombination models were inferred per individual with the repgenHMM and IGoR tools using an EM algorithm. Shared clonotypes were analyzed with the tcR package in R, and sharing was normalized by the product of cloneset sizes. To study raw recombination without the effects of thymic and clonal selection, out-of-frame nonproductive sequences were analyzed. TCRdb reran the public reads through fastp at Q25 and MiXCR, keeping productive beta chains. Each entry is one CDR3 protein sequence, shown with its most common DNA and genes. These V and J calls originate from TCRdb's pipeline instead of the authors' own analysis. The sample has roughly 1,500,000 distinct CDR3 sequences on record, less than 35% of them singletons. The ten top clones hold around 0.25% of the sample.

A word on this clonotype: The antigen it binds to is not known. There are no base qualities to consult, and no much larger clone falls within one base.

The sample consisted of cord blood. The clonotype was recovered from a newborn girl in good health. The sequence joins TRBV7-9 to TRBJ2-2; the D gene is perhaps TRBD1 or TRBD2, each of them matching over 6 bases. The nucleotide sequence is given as TGTGCCAGCACCTCCGGGGGCCTCCGGTCCGGGGAGCTGTTTTTT. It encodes CASTSGGLRSGELFF. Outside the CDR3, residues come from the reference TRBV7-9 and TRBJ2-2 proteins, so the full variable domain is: DTGVSQNPRHKITKRGQNVTFRCDPISEHNRLYWYRQTLGQGPEFLTYFQNEAQLEKSRLLSDRFSAERPKGSFSTLEIQRTEQGDSAMYLCASTSGGLRSGELFFGEGSRLTVL.